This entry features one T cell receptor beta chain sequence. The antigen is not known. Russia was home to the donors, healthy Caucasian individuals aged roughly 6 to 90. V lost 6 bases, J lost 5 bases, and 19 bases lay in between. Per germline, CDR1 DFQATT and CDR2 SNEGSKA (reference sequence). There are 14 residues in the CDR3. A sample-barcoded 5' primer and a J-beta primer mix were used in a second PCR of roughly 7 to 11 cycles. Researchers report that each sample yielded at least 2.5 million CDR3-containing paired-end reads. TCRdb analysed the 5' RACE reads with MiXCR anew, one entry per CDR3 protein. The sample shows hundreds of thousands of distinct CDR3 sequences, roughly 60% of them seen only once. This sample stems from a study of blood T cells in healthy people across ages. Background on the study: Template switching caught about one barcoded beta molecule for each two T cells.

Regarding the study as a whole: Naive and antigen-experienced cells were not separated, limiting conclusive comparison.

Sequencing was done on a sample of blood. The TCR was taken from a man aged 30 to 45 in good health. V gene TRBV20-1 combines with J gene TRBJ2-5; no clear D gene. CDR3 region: CSANSGLGFETQYF. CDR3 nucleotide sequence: TGCAGTGCAAACTCCGGCCTAGGGTTTGAGACCCAGTACTTC.